The following is a T cell receptor beta chain sequence with its context. This specimen comes from a study of blood T cell repertoires in COVID-19. Only in-frame clones appear in the TCRdb table, and some are missing; sequencing was by immunoSEQ multiplex PCR. This sample carries a few hundred thousand clones, around 90% of them seen once, and the ten largest clones take approximately 3.3%. V lost 8 bases to trimming and J lost 6 bases; unmatched junction nucleotides: 7. Germline CDR1 reads ENHRY; CDR2 reads SYGVKD. The CDR3 is made up of 12 amino acids. V is TRBV10-3 and J is TRBJ2-7; 7 positions agree with TRBD2. The sequencing sample was made of peripheral blood. The receptor was derived from a man between 18 and 29 years old with active or convalescent COVID-19. The DNA for the CDR3 is TGTGCCATCGGAACTAGCGTTCCCGAGCAGTACTTC. Residues: CAIGTSVPEQYF.